This T cell receptor (beta chain) was sequenced for a study of cytomegalovirus exposure and HLA in healthy donors. On this clone itself: Its antigen is unknown.

Unmatched junction bases numbered 5, after V lost 7 bases and J lost 5 bases. There are 14 residues in the CDR3. CDR1 SNHLY and CDR2 FYNNEI come from the germline V gene. General study points: Many donors carried some public TCRs, although rarity characterized most TCR sequences.

The study ran its PCR with 60 Vbeta and 13 Jbeta primers. Profiled with immunoSEQ multiplex PCR; TCRdb holds only in-frame clones, not every one. The sample holds more than 150,000 clones, over 70% seen once. The clonotype originates from a middle-aged man in good health and CMV-seropositive. The chain employs TRBV2 and TRBJ1-5, with 10 bases lining up with TRBD1. The sample was PBMCs. CDR3 region: CASTGQGDHQPQHF. In DNA, the CDR3 is TGTGCCAGCACTGGACAGGGGGATCATCAGCCCCAGCATTTT.